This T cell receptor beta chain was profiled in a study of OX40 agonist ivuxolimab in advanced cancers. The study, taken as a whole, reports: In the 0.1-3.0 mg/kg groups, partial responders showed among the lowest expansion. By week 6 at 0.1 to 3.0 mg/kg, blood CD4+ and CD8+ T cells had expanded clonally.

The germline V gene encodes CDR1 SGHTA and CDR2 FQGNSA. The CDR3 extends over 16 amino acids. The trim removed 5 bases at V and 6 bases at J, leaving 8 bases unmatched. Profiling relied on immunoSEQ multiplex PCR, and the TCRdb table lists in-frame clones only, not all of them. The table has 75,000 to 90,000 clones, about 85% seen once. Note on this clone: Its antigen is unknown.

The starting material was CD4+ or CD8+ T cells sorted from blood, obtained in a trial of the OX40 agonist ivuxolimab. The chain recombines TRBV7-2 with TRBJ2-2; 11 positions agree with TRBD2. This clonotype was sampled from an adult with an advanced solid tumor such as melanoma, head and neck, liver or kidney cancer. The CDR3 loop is CASSLSGGARAGELFF. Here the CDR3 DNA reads TGTGCCAGCAGCCTTAGCGGGGGGGCTCGTGCCGGGGAGCTGTTTTTT.